A selection of T cell receptor beta chains follows, all from one sample in a study of blood T cell repertoires in COVID-19. Method: immunoSEQ multiplex PCR; TCRdb's copy keeps in-frame clones and lacks some. The sample consists of approximately 360,000 clones, 90% of them appearing once. The sequenced sample consisted of peripheral blood. The source is a man between 18 and 29 years old with active or convalescent COVID-19. Each CDR3 is given with its conserved first and last residue. A D gene is named only where the DNA matches it firmly.

d_call j_call v_call cdr3_aa cdr3_nt
TRBD1 TRBJ2-7 TRBV27 CASSLYPPGTGSHEQYF TGTGCCAGCAGTTTATATCCCCCCGGGACAGGGTCGCACGAGCAGTACTTC
. TRBJ2-7 TRBV7-2 CASSLFAGKNYEQYF TGTGCCAGCAGCTTATTCGCGGGAAAAAATTACGAGCAGTACTTC
TRBD1 TRBJ1-2 TRBV28 CASSSQTAGQGANYGYTF TGTGCCAGCAGTTCACAGACGGCGGGACAGGGGGCTAACTATGGCTACACCTTC
. TRBJ1-5 TRBV12-3/TRBV12-4 CASSLSQGQPQHF TGTGCCAGCAGTTTATCCCAGGGGCAGCCCCAGCATTTT
. TRBJ1-6 TRBV9 CASSVEGTHNSPLHF TGTGCCAGCAGCGTAGAAGGGACACATAATTCACCCCTCCACTTT
. TRBJ1-1 TRBV5-5 CASSLGTGTEAFF TGTGCCAGCAGCTTGGGGACTGGCACTGAAGCTTTCTTT
TRBD1 TRBJ1-5 TRBV6-2/TRBV6-3 CASSYLGQLNQPQHF TGTGCCAGCAGTTACTTGGGACAGCTCAATCAGCCCCAGCATTTT
TRBD1 TRBJ2-7 TRBV9 CASSADRGPSYEQYF TGTGCCAGCAGCGCCGACAGGGGACCCTCCTACGAGCAGTACTTC
TRBD2 TRBJ2-3 TRBV4-3 CASSQVGGGATQYF TGCGCCAGCAGCCAAGTCGGCGGGGGGGCTACGCAGTATTTT
. TRBJ2-1 TRBV12-3/TRBV12-4 CASRGGNEQFF TGTGCCAGCAGGGGAGGCAATGAGCAGTTCTTC
. TRBJ1-1 TRBV4-2 CASSLEQVTNTEAFF TGTGCCAGCAGCCTAGAGCAGGTTACGAACACTGAAGCTTTCTTT
TRBD1 TRBJ1-1 TRBV7-9 CASSTWDSPMNTEAFF TGTGCCAGCAGCACTTGGGACAGTCCCATGAACACTGAAGCTTTCTTT
. TRBJ1-1 TRBV4-2 CASSQGRTNTEAFF TGTGCCAGCAGCCAAGGGAGAACAAACACTGAAGCTTTCTTT
TRBD2 TRBJ2-7 TRBV4-1 CASSQAGTTTGQYF TGCGCCAGCAGTCAAGCGGGAACCACTACGGGGCAGTACTTC
TRBD1 TRBJ2-7 TRBV7-2 CASSSGQGIYEQYF TGTGCCAGCAGCTCGGGACAGGGTATCTACGAGCAGTACTTC
TRBD1 TRBJ1-1 TRBV7-3 CASSSGQGGEAFF TGTGCCAGCAGCTCCGGACAGGGGGGTGAAGCTTTCTTT
. TRBJ1-5 TRBV6-2/TRBV6-3 CASSSGQLSSQPQHF TGTGCCAGCAGTTCCGGACAGTTAAGCAGTCAGCCCCAGCATTTT
. TRBJ1-5 TRBV29-1 CSVEAGGNQPQHF TGCAGCGTTGAAGCGGGAGGCAATCAGCCCCAGCATTTT
. TRBJ2-1 TRBV29-1 CSVGQADNEQFF TGCAGCGTTGGACAGGCGGACAATGAGCAGTTCTTC
TRBD1 TRBJ2-6 TRBV10-2 CASSGTGGGSGANVLTF TGCGCCAGCAGTGGGACAGGGGGGGGCTCTGGGGCCAACGTCCTGACTTTC
TRBD1 TRBJ2-2 TRBV28 CASGDRGRNTGELFF TGTGCCAGCGGAGACAGGGGGCGGAACACCGGGGAGCTGTTTTTT
. TRBJ2-2 TRBV7-6 CASSSPVRWTVTNTGELFF TGTGCCAGCAGCTCCCCCGTTAGGTGGACAGTAACGAACACCGGGGAGCTGTTTTTT
TRBD2 TRBJ2-7 TRBV5-6 CASSGGLAGAYEQYF TGTGCCAGCAGCGGGGGACTAGCGGGAGCGTACGAGCAGTACTTC
. TRBJ1-3 TRBV4-1 CASSQLTRGSGNTIYF TGCGCCAGCAGCCAATTAACCCGAGGTTCTGGAAACACCATATATTTT
. TRBJ2-2 TRBV13 CASSLVGQGTGELFF TGTGCCAGCAGCTTAGTGGGGCAGGGCACCGGGGAGCTGTTTTTT
. TRBJ1-5 TRBV19 CASSIQGSNQPQHF TGTGCCAGTAGTATACAGGGCAGCAATCAGCCCCAGCATTTT
TRBD2 TRBJ2-1 TRBV7-6 CASSSGLAGANEQFF TGTGCCAGCAGCTCGGGACTAGCGGGAGCTAATGAGCAGTTCTTC
TRBD1 TRBJ2-3 TRBV7-2 CASSVRTGRAGDTQYF TGTGCCAGCAGCGTACGGACAGGGCGCGCAGGAGATACGCAGTATTTT